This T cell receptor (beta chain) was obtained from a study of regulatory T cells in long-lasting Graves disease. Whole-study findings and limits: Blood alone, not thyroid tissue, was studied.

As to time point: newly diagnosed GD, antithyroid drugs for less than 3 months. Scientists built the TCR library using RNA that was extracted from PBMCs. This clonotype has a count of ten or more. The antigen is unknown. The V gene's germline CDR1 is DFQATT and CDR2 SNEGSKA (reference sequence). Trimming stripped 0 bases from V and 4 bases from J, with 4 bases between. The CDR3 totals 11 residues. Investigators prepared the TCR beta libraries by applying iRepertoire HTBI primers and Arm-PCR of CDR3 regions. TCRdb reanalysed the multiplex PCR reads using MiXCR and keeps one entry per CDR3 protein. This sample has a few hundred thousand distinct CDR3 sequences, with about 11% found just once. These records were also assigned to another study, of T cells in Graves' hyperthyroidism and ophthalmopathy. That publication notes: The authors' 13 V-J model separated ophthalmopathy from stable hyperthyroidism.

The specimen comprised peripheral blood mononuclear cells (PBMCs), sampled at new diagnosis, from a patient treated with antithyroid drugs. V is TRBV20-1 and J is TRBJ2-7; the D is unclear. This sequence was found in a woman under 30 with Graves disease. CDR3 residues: CSARDKYEQYV. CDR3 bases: TGCAGTGCTAGAGATAAGTACGAGCAGTACGTC.